This T cell receptor beta chain was recorded in a study of T cell responses to AZD1222 COVID-19 vaccine. Overall study findings and caveats: Two AZD1222 doses significantly raised spike-specific TCR breadth and depth over controls. At study baseline, merely several AZD1222 recipients were seropositive.

Libraries were prepared by immunoSEQ multiplex PCR; TCRdb keeps only in-frame clonotypes and omits some of them. Of around 91,000 clones in the sample, 91% were seen once. Remarks on this clone: Its target is not known.

With V trimmed by 2 bases and J by 7 bases, 4 bases remained unmatched. The CDR3 is 16 amino acids. In germline, CDR1 is WSHSY, CDR2 SAAADI. The genes are TRBV10-2 and TRBJ2-1; 14 nucleotides agree with TRBD2. The clonotype was recovered from an adult who received the AZD1222 COVID-19 vaccine. The input for sequencing was peripheral blood, taken 28 days after the second AZD1222 dose. CDR3 loop: CASSETGLAGVNEQFF. The CDR3 DNA reads as TGCGCCAGCAGTGAGACGGGACTAGCGGGAGTAAATGAGCAGTTCTTC.